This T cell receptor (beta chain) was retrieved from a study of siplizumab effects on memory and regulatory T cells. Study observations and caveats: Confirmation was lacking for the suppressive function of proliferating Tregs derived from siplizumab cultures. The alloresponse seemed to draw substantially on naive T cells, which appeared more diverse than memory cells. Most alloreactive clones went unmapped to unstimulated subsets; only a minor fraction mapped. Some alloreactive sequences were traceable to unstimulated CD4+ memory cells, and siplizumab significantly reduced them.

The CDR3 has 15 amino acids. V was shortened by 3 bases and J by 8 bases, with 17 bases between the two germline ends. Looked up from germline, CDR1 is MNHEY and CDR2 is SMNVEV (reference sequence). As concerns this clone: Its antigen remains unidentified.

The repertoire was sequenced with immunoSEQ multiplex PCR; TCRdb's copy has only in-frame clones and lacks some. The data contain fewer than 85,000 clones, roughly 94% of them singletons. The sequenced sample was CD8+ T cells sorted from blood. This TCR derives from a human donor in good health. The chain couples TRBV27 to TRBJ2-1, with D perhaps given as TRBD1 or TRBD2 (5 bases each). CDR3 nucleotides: TGTGCCAGCAGTTTGGGGCTAGCTTCAGTCGATGAGCAGTTCTTC. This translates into CASSLGLASVDEQFF.